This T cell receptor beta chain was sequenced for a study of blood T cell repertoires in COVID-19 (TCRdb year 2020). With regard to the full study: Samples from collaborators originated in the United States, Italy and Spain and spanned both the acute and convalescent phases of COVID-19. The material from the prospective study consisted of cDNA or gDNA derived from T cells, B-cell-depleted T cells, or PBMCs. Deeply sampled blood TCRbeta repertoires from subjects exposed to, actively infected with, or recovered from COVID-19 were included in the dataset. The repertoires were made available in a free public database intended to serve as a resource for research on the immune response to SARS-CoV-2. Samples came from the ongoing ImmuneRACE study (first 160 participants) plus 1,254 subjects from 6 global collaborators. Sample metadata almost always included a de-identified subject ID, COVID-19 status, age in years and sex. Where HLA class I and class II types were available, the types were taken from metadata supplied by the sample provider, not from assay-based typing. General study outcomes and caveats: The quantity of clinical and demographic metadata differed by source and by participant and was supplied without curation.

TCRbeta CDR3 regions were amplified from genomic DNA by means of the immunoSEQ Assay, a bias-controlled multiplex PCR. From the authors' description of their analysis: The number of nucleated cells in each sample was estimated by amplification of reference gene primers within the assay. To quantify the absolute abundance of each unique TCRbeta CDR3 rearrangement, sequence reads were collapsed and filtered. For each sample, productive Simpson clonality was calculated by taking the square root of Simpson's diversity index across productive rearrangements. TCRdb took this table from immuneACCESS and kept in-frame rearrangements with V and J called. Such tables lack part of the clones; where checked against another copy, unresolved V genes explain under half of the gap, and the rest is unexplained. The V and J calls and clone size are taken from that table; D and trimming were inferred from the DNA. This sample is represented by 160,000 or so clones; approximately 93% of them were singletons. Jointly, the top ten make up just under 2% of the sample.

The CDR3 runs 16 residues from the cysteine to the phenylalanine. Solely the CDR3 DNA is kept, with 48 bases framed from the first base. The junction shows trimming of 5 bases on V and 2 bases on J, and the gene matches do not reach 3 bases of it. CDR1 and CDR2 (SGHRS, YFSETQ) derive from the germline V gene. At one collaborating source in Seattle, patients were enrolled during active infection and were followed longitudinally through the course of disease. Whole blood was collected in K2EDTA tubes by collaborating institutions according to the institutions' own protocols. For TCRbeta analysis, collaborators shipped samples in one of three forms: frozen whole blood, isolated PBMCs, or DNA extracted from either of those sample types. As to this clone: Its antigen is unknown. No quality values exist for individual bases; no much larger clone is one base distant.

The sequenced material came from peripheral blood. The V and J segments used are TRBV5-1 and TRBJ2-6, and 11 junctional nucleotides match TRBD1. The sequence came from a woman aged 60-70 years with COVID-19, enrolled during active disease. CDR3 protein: CASSRTGGAGANVLTF. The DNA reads TGCGCCAGCAGTAGGACAGGGGGCGCTGGGGCCAACGTCCTGACTTTC.